Below, 26 T cell receptor beta chains from the same sample are listed, as sequenced in a study of blood T cell repertoires in COVID-19. Data came from immunoSEQ multiplex PCR; TCRdb stores just in-frame clones and leaves some out. Here the sample spans 250,000 or so clones, 80% to 90% being singletons. The specimen was PBMCs or T cells enriched from blood (not recorded which). These receptor sequences come from a woman aged 50 to 60 who had recovered from COVID-19.

This chain connects TRBV15 to TRBJ2-3; 7 bases map to TRBD2. CDR3 size: 15 residues. V lost 0 bases, J lost 1 base, and 1 base stayed unmatched. The germline gives CDR1 LNHNV, CDR2 YYDKDF (reference sequence). The CDR3 reads CATSRETSGTDTQYF. DNA for the CDR3: TGTGCCACCAGCAGAGAAACTAGCGGCACAGATACGCAGTATTTT.

This clone was counted only a few times. The rearrangement links TRBV4-1 to TRBJ2-7; unclear D gene. This CDR3 is built from 16 residues. Germline CDR1 MGHRA, CDR2 YSYEKL. V dropped 5 bases and J dropped 3 bases, with 20 bases sitting between them. The chain's CDR3 is CASSGFGEESFYEQYF. DNA for the CDR3: TGCGCCAGCAGCGGGTTTGGTGAGGAGAGCTTCTACGAGCAGTACTTC.

This chain links TRBV5-6 with TRBJ1-5; D not certain. Germline loops: CDR1 SGHDT, CDR2 YYEEEE. CDR3 length: 14 amino acids. V lost 3 bases and J lost 3, with 10 bases in between. For the CDR3, the DNA is TGTGCCAGCAGCTCCGGACTGATCAATCAGCCCCAGCATTTT. Translating gives CASSSGLINQPQHF.

V usage is TRBV6-8 and J usage is TRBJ1-1; TRBD1 matches at 7 bases. The CDR3 sequence is 16 residues long. The V and J ends lost 5 bases and 5 bases, in that order; junction bases with no gene match: 14. CDR1 is MNHGY and CDR2 is SAAAGT in the germline V gene. CDR3 bases: TGTGCCAGCAGTCAAACCTCTACAGGGGTGGAGACTGAAGCTTTCTTT. This sequence encodes CASSQTSTGVETEAFF.

The CDR3 spells CASSPSGTSYEQYF. DNA for the CDR3: TGTGCCAGTTCGCCGTCAGGGACTTCCTACGAGCAGTACTTC. V gene TRBV7-8 combines with J gene TRBJ2-7; TRBD2 is a possible D gene (6 bases). The CDR3 totals 14 residues. Germline-derived CDR1 and CDR2 are SGHVS and FQNEAQ. V lost 9 bases and J lost 1, with 16 bases in between.

CDR3: CASRRTGYGDGYTF. The CDR3 DNA reads TGTGCCAGCAGACGGACAGGGTACGGCGATGGCTACACCTTC. This chain links TRBV2 with TRBJ1-2; 8 bases agree with TRBD1. The CDR3 has 14 residues. The trim removed 6 bases at V and 6 bases at J, leaving 9 bases unmatched. From germline, CDR1 is SNHLY and CDR2 FYNNEI.

The chain couples TRBV28 to TRBJ1-2, with 10 bases identical to TRBD1. Germline values: CDR1 MDHEN, CDR2 SYDVKM. Trimming removed 3 bases from V and 2 bases from J; junction bases left unmatched: 12. CDR3 length: 18 amino acids. The CDR3 nucleotides read TGTGCCAGCAGTTTGGAAGAATCGGGACAGGGGATAAACTATGGCTACACCTTC. It specifies CASSLEESGQGINYGYTF.

V usage is TRBV15 and J usage is TRBJ2-1; tentative D call: TRBD1 (5 bases). Germline V gene data show CDR1 as LNHNV and CDR2 as YYDKDF (reference sequence). This CDR3 spans 15 amino acids. Trimming pared 1 base from V and 4 bases from J, leaving 11 bases between. Here the CDR3 DNA reads TGTGCCACCAGCAGAGCAGGGTCGGAGTACAATGAGCAGTTCTTC. Its translation is CATSRAGSEYNEQFF. Complete variable domain (other parts from reference TRBV15 and TRBJ2-1): DAMVIQNPRYQVTQFGKPVTLSCSQTLNHNVMYWYQQKSSQAPKLLFHYYDKDFNNEADTPDNFQSRRPNTSFCFLDIRSPGLGDTAMYLCATSRAGSEYNEQFFGPGTRLTVL.

This chain uses TRBV6-1 with TRBJ2-7; 8 bases match TRBD1. The CDR3 is made up of 16 amino acids. V trimming: 0 bases; J trimming: 6 bases; junction bases outside the gene matches: 10. Germline CDR1 and CDR2: MNHNS and SASEGT. The chain's CDR3 is CASSEAQRQGILEQYF. The CDR3 region has the DNA TGTGCCAGCAGTGAAGCGCAGCGACAGGGGATCCTCGAGCAGTACTTC.

This chain connects TRBV5-1 to TRBJ2-5; the match to TRBD1 covers 7 bases. Germline values: CDR1 SGHRS, CDR2 YFSETQ. The V and J ends lost 1 base and 2 bases, in that order; junction bases with no gene match: 17. This CDR3 has 19 amino acids. The CDR3 DNA sequence: TGCGCCAGCAGCTTGCGGGGACCCGGGACAGACATCTTTCAAGAGACCCAGTACTTC. It is translated as CASSLRGPGTDIFQETQYF.

The genes are TRBV2 and TRBJ2-7; 7 bases match TRBD2. With 2 bases clipped from V and 3 bases from J, the junction kept 1 base outside the gene matches. Germline lookup yields CDR1 SNHLY and CDR2 FYNNEI. The CDR3 runs to 13 residues. In DNA form, the CDR3 reads TGTGCCAGCAGTGAACTAGCGGACTACGAGCAGTACTTC. Protein product: CASSELADYEQYF.

The chain joins TRBV6-7 to TRBJ1-5; TRBD1 is a possible D gene (5 bases). TRBV6-7 is given ORF status, its function remaining uncertain. This CDR3 has 16 amino acids. The V end was cut by 8 bases, the J end by 1 base, with 18 bases between. CDR3 protein: CASYLRGEVSNQPQHF. Here the CDR3 DNA reads TGTGCCAGCTACCTTCGGGGGGAAGTAAGCAATCAGCCCCAGCATTTT.

This chain links TRBV6-1 with TRBJ1-1, with TRBD1 as a possible D gene (5 bases). V lost 3 bases and J lost 2, with 13 bases in between. This CDR3 has 15 amino acids. CDR1 and CDR2 (germline): MNHNS, SASEGT. The CDR3 sequence: CASSELWGGNTEAFF. As DNA, the CDR3 is TGTGCCAGCAGTGAGTTATGGGGGGGTAACACTGAAGCTTTCTTT.

The V gene is TRBV5-8, the J gene TRBJ2-7; TRBD2 agrees at 7 bases. V dropped 0 bases and J dropped 2; count of bases not matched to a gene: 8. CDR3 length: 16 residues. Looked up from germline, CDR1 is SGHTS and CDR2 is YDEGEE. CDR3: CASSLEFDSGTYEQYF. Written as DNA, the CDR3 is TGTGCCAGCAGCTTGGAGTTTGACAGCGGGACCTACGAGCAGTACTTC.

This clone was found once. V gene TRBV15 combines with J gene TRBJ2-7; D perhaps matches TRBD2 (5 bases). Trimming removed 0 bases from V and 1 base from J, with 10 bases in between. CDR1 is LNHNV and CDR2 is YYDKDF in the germline V gene (reference sequence). The CDR3 totals 15 residues. The CDR3 region has the DNA TGTGCCACCAGCAGAGATCGAGGGAGATCCTACGAGCAGTACTTC. Its translation is CATSRDRGRSYEQYF.

J is TRBJ1-2 and V is TRBV5-5; D uncertain. Trimming cost V 0 bases and J 0 bases, with 6 bases left between them. CDR1 SGHKS and CDR2 YYEKEE come from the germline V gene (reference sequence). The CDR3 contains 14 residues. CDR3 bases: TGTGCCAGCAGCTTGGGGCAGGCTAACTATGGCTACACCTTC. The encoded protein is CASSLGQANYGYTF.

The chain joins TRBV29-1 to TRBJ2-7; 9 nucleotides agree with TRBD2. Germline CDR1 reads SQVTM; CDR2 reads ANQGSEA. V lost 6 bases and J lost 0; bases outside the gene matches: 3. This CDR3 has 13 residues. CDR3 sequence reads: CSVGTSFSYEQYF. DNA of the CDR3: TGCAGCGTCGGGACTAGCTTCTCCTACGAGCAGTACTTC.

This chain links TRBV5-6 with TRBJ1-5, with 7 positions matching TRBD1. Germline-derived CDR1 and CDR2 are SGHDT and YYEEEE. The junction had 7 bases not matched to a gene; V was cut back by 3 bases and J by 7 bases. This CDR3 comprises 14 residues. In DNA form, the CDR3 reads TGTGCCAGCAGCTCCGGACAGGATTACCAGCCCCAGCATTTT. This codes for CASSSGQDYQPQHF. The full variable domain, with the rest looked up from reference TRBV5-6 and TRBJ1-5, is DAGVTQSPTHLIKTRGQQVTLRCSPKSGHDTVSWYQQALGQGPQFIFQYYEEEERQRGNFPDRFSGHQFPNYSSELNVNALLLGDSALYLCASSSGQDYQPQHFGDGTRLSIL.

The CDR3, as DNA: TGTGCCAGCAGAAGTAATACAGGAATATCGACTGAAGCTTTCTTT. It translates to CASRSNTGISTEAFF. The rearrangement uses TRBV6-5 and TRBJ1-1; maybe TRBD1 (5 bases). The V end lost 6 bases, the J end lost 5 bases, and 19 bases lay between the germline ends. Germline values: CDR1 MNHEY, CDR2 SVGAGI. The length of the CDR3 is 15 residues.

This chain joins TRBV5-1 and TRBJ1-2; no definite D call. The CDR3 runs 13 residues. Germline values: CDR1 SGHRS, CDR2 YFSETQ. The ends were cut back, 3 bases at V and 5 bases at J, with 11 bases in the middle. CDR3 residues: CASSSEDFYGYTF. The CDR3 DNA follows: TGCGCCAGCAGCTCTGAGGACTTTTATGGCTACACCTTC. Full variable domain (rest looked up from reference TRBV5-1 and TRBJ1-2): KAGVTQTPRYLIKTRGQQVTLSCSPISGHRSVSWYQQTPGQGLQFLFEYFSETQRNKGNFPGRFSGRQFSNSRSEMNVSTLELGDSALYLCASSSEDFYGYTFGSGTRLTVV.

The chain is built from TRBV7-6 and TRBJ2-2; 7 bases line up with TRBD1. CDR3 length equals 15 residues. Germline CDR1 is SGHVS and CDR2 is FNYEAQ. V gave up 5 bases and J gave up 6 bases; unmatched junction bases: 9. This CDR3 is CASSPGQLGAGELFF. The CDR3, as DNA: TGTGCCAGCAGCCCGGGACAGCTAGGGGCCGGGGAGCTGTTTTTT.

This clone appeared once. The V and J genes are TRBV28 and TRBJ1-1; perhaps TRBD1 as D (5 bases). This CDR3 is 12 amino acids long. Germline V gives CDR1 MDHEN, CDR2 SYDVKM. With 11 bases removed from V and 5 bases from J, the gap between germline ends came to 15 bases. DNA for the CDR3: TGTGCCGTATTGGCAGGGAAGACTGAAGCTTTCTTT. Translating it yields CAVLAGKTEAFF.

The V and J genes are TRBV2 and TRBJ2-1; 11 positions agree with TRBD2. With 6 bases clipped from V and 4 bases from J, the junction kept 8 bases outside the gene matches. The V gene's germline CDR1 is SNHLY and CDR2 FYNNEI. The CDR3 is 16 amino acids. The CDR3, as DNA: TGTGCCAGCAGAGTCGGGACTAGCGGACTTTACAATGAGCAGTTCTTC. Translated: CASRVGTSGLYNEQFF.

This chain uses TRBV10-3 with TRBJ1-1; D may be TRBD1 (5 bases). Germline CDR1 is ENHRY and CDR2 is SYGVKD. Between the trimmed V and J ends, which lost 8 bases and 0 bases, there was a span of 10 bases. The CDR3 loop spans 13 amino acids. CDR3 coding DNA: TGTGCCATCCGACTGACAGTGAACACTGAAGCTTTCTTT. Its translation is CAIRLTVNTEAFF.

This clone has only one observation. The chain joins TRBV28 to TRBJ2-2, with a tentative D call TRBD2 (5 bases). Germline V gene lookup returns CDR1 MDHEN and CDR2 SYDVKM. V shed 2 bases and J shed 6 bases, with 10 bases lying between them. The CDR3 spans 14 residues. As DNA, the CDR3 is TGTGCCAGCAGTTTACCCCTAGCCGCCGGGGAGCTGTTTTTT. Protein product: CASSLPLAAGELFF.

V usage is TRBV5-1 and J usage is TRBJ2-2, with 8 bases that match TRBD2. Germline CDR1 and CDR2: SGHRS and YFSETQ. Germline trimming cut 0 bases from V and 6 bases from J; bases unmatched to any gene: 10. This CDR3 is 17 amino acids long. The CDR3 sequence: CASSLGVRGRLAGELFF. As DNA, the CDR3 is TGCGCCAGCAGCTTGGGGGTCCGCGGGAGGCTGGCCGGGGAGCTGTTTTTT. Combining the CDR3 with reference TRBV5-1 and TRBJ2-2 gives the whole variable domain KAGVTQTPRYLIKTRGQQVTLSCSPISGHRSVSWYQQTPGQGLQFLFEYFSETQRNKGNFPGRFSGRQFSNSRSEMNVSTLELGDSALYLCASSLGVRGRLAGELFFGEGSRLTVL.